The clone carrying this T cell receptor beta chain was observed many times. Its cognate antigen is unknown. This sample was included in a study of CD8 T cells in ankylosing spondylitis. Whole-study findings and limits: Blood of patients with ankylosing spondylitis appeared to be characterized by a TCR beta motif of fewer than 10 highly homologous variants.

Per the germline V gene, CDR1 is LNHNV and CDR2 is YYDKDF (reference sequence). V was pared by 1 base and J by 2 bases, with 7 bases between. The CDR3 sequence is 14 residues long. TCRdb processed the 5' RACE reads anew with MiXCR; each CDR3 protein has one entry. Among 750,000 to 850,000 distinct CDR3 sequences listed, roughly 12% were seen once. The specimen sequenced was blood, either unsorted or a sorted T cell fraction (not recorded which). The receptor comes from a male donor with ankylosing spondylitis. This chain links TRBV15 with TRBJ2-3; a weak D match, TRBD2 (6 bases). The CDR3 sequence: CATSRGEVTDTQYF. The CDR3 DNA sequence: TGTGCCACCAGCAGAGGGGAGGTCACAGATACGCAGTATTTT.